Reported below is one T cell receptor beta chain. This record belongs to a study of blood T cell repertoires in COVID-19. Study as a whole: T cells, B-cell-depleted T cells, or PBMCs provided the cDNA or gDNA that served as material.

The germline gives CDR1 SGHRS, CDR2 YFSETQ. CDR3 length equals 16 residues. With 3 bases removed from V and 0 bases from J, the gap between germline ends came to 15 bases. One Seattle source followed patients from active infection through their disease course. Original analysis: By means of reference gene primer amplification, nucleated cell counts were estimated. Only in-frame clones appear in the TCRdb table, and some are missing; sequencing was by immunoSEQ multiplex PCR. The D gene and trimming were derived from the DNA, and the V and J assignments and clone size from that table. Among about 68,000 clones listed, nearly 90% were seen once.

This receptor was taken from a woman between 50 and 59 years old with COVID-19, enrolled during active disease. The V and J genes are TRBV5-1 and TRBJ1-1, with D possibly being TRBD1 (5 bases). Sample: peripheral blood. The DNA of the CDR3 is TGCGCCAGCAGCTCGGGACTAGCTCCCATGAACACTGAAGCTTTCTTT. Amino acid sequence: CASSSGLAPMNTEAFF.